The 28 T cell receptor beta chains below come from one sample, sequenced in a study of blood T cell repertoires in COVID-19 (dated by TCRdb to 2020 to 2022). To prepare the library, the immunoSEQ multiplex PCR assay was applied. TCRdb's version of the immuneACCESS table is confined to in-frame rearrangements and falls short of the full clone set. An unresolved V gene accounts for under half of the shortfall where checked; the remainder is of unknown origin. Across this sample there are about 150,000 clones, with about 83% seen only once. Around an eighth of the sample rests with the top ten. The sequencing input was peripheral blood. The receptors here all came from a woman in her sixties with COVID-19, enrolled during active disease.

This chain links TRBV7-3 with TRBJ1-3; D call uncertain. Trimming took off 1 base at V and 0 bases at J, with 7 bases between the two ends. This CDR3 spans 15 amino acids. Looked up from germline, CDR1 is SGHTA and CDR2 is FQGTGA. CDR3 bases: TGTGCCAGCAGCTTAAACGGAGGCTCTGGAAACACCATATATTTT. Protein: CASSLNGGSGNTIYF.

The genes are TRBV29-1 and TRBJ1-2; 10 bases are a match to TRBD1. Per germline, CDR1 SQVTM and CDR2 ANQGSEA. V was clipped by 6 bases and J by 4 bases; unmatched bases: 8. The CDR3 loop spans 14 amino acids. The CDR3 reads CSVGEGQGFYGYTF. The CDR3 DNA reads TGCAGCGTGGGAGAGGGACAGGGGTTCTATGGCTACACCTTC.

The chain links TRBV6-2 or TRBV6-3 to TRBJ2-1; TRBD1 aligns across 7 bases. This CDR3 is built from 15 residues. Per the germline V gene, CDR1 is MNHEY and CDR2 is SVGEGT. Trimming at V came to 0 bases and at J to 4 bases, leaving 3 bases not matched to a gene. The CDR3 DNA reads as TGTGCCAGCAGTTACTCGGGACAGCTTTACAATGAGCAGTTCTTC. It codes for CASSYSGQLYNEQFF.

V and J are TRBV10-3 and TRBJ1-2; 7 bases agree with TRBD1. This CDR3 has 15 residues. With 3 bases clipped from V and 1 base from J, the junction kept 5 bases outside the gene matches. Germline CDR1 is ENHRY and CDR2 is SYGVKD. CDR3 coding DNA: TGTGCCATCAGTGATGCCGGGACAGATAACTATGGCTACACCTTC. Translating gives CAISDAGTDNYGYTF.

This chain connects TRBV19 to TRBJ1-1; no reliable D call. The CDR3 is 14 amino acids. Trimming removed 5 bases at V and 1 base at J, with 11 bases between. Germline V gene lookup returns CDR1 LNHDA and CDR2 SQIVND (reference sequence). CDR3 in amino acids: CASSLTNRNTEAFF. CDR3 in DNA: TGTGCCAGTAGTCTCACAAACAGGAACACTGAAGCTTTCTTT.

V is TRBV28 and J is TRBJ1-4; D not certain. In germline, CDR1 is MDHEN, CDR2 SYDVKM. The CDR3 runs to 15 residues. Trimming left V 3 bases short and J 7 bases short, with 15 bases between. The CDR3 sequence is CASSFREFRSEKLFF. As DNA, the CDR3 is TGTGCCAGCAGTTTTCGGGAATTCCGGAGTGAAAAACTGTTTTTT.

This clone has only one observation. V usage is TRBV6-4 and J usage is TRBJ1-2; the D is unclear. Germline CDR1 MRHNA, CDR2 SNTAGT. V was trimmed by 4 bases and J by 0 bases, leaving 9 bases between them. The CDR3 consists of 14 residues. This CDR3 reads CASSAEISNYGYTF. The CDR3 region has the DNA TGTGCCAGCAGTGCGGAGATTTCTAACTATGGCTACACCTTC.

The chain links TRBV29-1 to TRBJ1-1; 11 nucleotides align to TRBD1. CDR1 is SQVTM, CDR2 ANQGSEA, per germline. The CDR3 has 14 residues. Trimming at V came to 6 bases and at J to 3 bases, leaving 6 bases not matched to a gene. This CDR3 is CSVRTGGLDTEAFF. The CDR3 DNA is TGCAGCGTCCGGACAGGGGGCCTCGACACTGAAGCTTTCTTT.

The rearrangement joins TRBV20-1 to TRBJ2-7; D not resolved. Germline assignment: CDR1 DFQATT and CDR2 SNEGSKA (reference sequence). This CDR3 contains 11 residues. The ends were cut back, 4 bases at V and 5 bases at J, with 9 bases in the middle. The DNA of the CDR3 is TGCAGTGCTAACATCGTGGACGAGCAGTACTTC. Protein: CSANIVDEQYF.

V and J are TRBV27 and TRBJ2-5; possible D gene TRBD2, 6 bases. V lost 5 bases and J 4 bases, leaving 17 bases between the germline ends. In germline, CDR1 is MNHEY, CDR2 SMNVEV (reference sequence). This CDR3 spans 15 amino acids. In DNA form, the CDR3 reads TGTGCCAGCAGTCCCATAAAGGGAGGACGAGAGACCCAGTACTTC. Amino acids: CASSPIKGGRETQYF.

J is TRBJ2-3 and V is TRBV6-6, with D perhaps TRBD2 (5 bases). CDR1 is MNHNY and CDR2 is SVGAGI in the germline V gene (reference sequence). The CDR3 length is 13 residues. CDR3 in DNA: TGTGCTCGTGCGAGTGGGAGAACAGATACGCAGTATTTT. Translating gives CARASGRTDTQYF.

This chain joins TRBV21-1 and TRBJ1-2; TRBD1, the table's D call, was not compared with the DNA. TRBV21-1 is a pseudogene segment. The CDR3 spans 13 residues. The DNA of the CDR3 is TGTGCCAGGGGGACAGGGAGTAACTATGGCTACACCTTC. Protein: CARGTGSNYGYTF.

The chain carries TRBV19 and TRBJ2-4, with 9 bases lining up with TRBD1. Germline assignment: CDR1 LNHDA and CDR2 SQIVND (reference sequence). J gave up 7 bases and V 5 bases, and 9 bases lay outside the gene matches. The CDR3 spans 15 residues. The CDR3: CASSFSQGAGNIQYF. CDR3 bases: TGTGCCAGTAGTTTCTCACAGGGGGCGGGGAACATTCAGTACTTC. The entire variable domain, with the rest obtained from reference TRBV19 and TRBJ2-4, is as follows: DGGITQSPKYLFRKEGQNVTLSCEQNLNHDAMYWYRQDPGQGLRLIYYSQIVNDFQKGDIAEGYSVSREKKESFPLTVTSAQKNPTAFYLCASSFSQGAGNIQYFGAGTRLSVL.

This rearrangement joins TRBV4-1 to TRBJ1-2; perhaps TRBD1 as D (5 bases). V was clipped by 2 bases and J by 0 bases, with 13 bases between them. This CDR3 has 16 residues. Germline V gene sequence: CDR1 MGHRA, CDR2 YSYEKL. CDR3 region: CASSQYPTATNYGYTF. The CDR3 nucleotides read TGCGCCAGCAGCCAATATCCGACAGCGACTAACTATGGCTACACCTTC.

The rearrangement joins TRBV12-3 or TRBV12-4 to TRBJ1-2; 10 nucleotides align to TRBD1. The CDR3 is made up of 13 amino acids. With V trimmed by 3 bases and J by 7 bases, 2 bases remained unmatched. This chain's CDR3 is CASSLGQGFGYTF. The CDR3 coding sequence is TGTGCCAGCAGTTTGGGACAGGGGTTTGGCTACACCTTC.

The chain links TRBV19 to TRBJ2-7; TRBD1 is a possible D gene (5 bases). The germline gives CDR1 LNHDA, CDR2 SQIVND (reference sequence). With 1 base removed from V and 2 bases from J, the gap between germline ends came to 9 bases. The CDR3 consists of 14 residues. DNA of the CDR3: TGTGCCAGTAGTATAGGGGGCGGTCCCTACGAGCAGTACTTC. It yields the protein CASSIGGGPYEQYF.

The J gene is TRBJ1-2, the V gene TRBV6-2 or TRBV6-3; possible D gene TRBD1, 6 bases. Trimming pared 0 bases from V and 4 bases from J, leaving 12 bases between. Looked up from germline, CDR1 is MNHEY and CDR2 is SVGEGT. CDR3 length: 15 amino acids. The CDR3 loop reads CASSYSTGFSYGYTF. CDR3 nucleotide sequence: TGTGCCAGCAGTTACTCTACAGGGTTCAGCTATGGCTACACCTTC.

The chain carries TRBV6-6 and TRBJ1-3, with 7 bases matching TRBD1. With 6 bases clipped from V and 5 bases from J, the junction kept 10 bases outside the gene matches. This CDR3 is built from 15 residues. Per the germline V gene, CDR1 is MNHNY and CDR2 is SVGAGI (reference sequence). The CDR3 is CASRVQGFDRNTIYF. The CDR3 DNA is TGTGCCAGCAGGGTACAGGGGTTTGATCGAAACACCATATATTTT.

This clone was picked up one time. V and J are TRBV24-1 and TRBJ2-2; D is perhaps TRBD2 (6 bases). Germline values: CDR1 KGHDR, CDR2 SFDVKD. The CDR3 has 16 amino acids. Trimming left V 5 bases short and J 5 bases short, with 17 bases between. The CDR3 region is CATSGSSARGTGELFF. CDR3 DNA: TGTGCCACCAGTGGTTCTAGCGCTCGAGGGACCGGGGAGCTGTTTTTT.

This sequence joins TRBV24-1 and TRBJ1-1, with D perhaps matching TRBD1 (6 bases). CDR1 KGHDR and CDR2 SFDVKD come from the germline V gene. This CDR3 spans 13 amino acids. V lost 5 bases, J lost 2 bases, and 8 bases lay in between. DNA for the CDR3: TGTGCCACCAGTGTGGGACATAACACTGAAGCTTTCTTT. This gives the protein CATSVGHNTEAFF.

A note on this clone: Other nucleotide sequences from this sample produce the same CDR3. This rearrangement joins TRBV3-1 (or the pseudogene TRBV3-2) to TRBJ1-1; no reliable D call. V lost 1 base and J 4 bases, leaving 10 bases between the germline ends. The CDR3 is 14 amino acids. The germline gives CDR1 LGHDT, CDR2 YNNKEL (reference sequence). The CDR3 nucleotides are TGTGCCAGCAGCCAAGGAGTAGGCGGCACTGAAGCTTTCTTT. It translates to CASSQGVGGTEAFF.

This clone showed up just once. The chain has TRBV11-3 and TRBJ2-2, with D maybe TRBD1 (5 bases). V shed 5 bases and J shed 4 bases, with 17 bases lying between them. CDR1 SGHNT and CDR2 YENEEA come from the germline V gene. This CDR3 is 16 amino acids long. CDR3 amino acids: CASSLGVGPGTGELFF. In nucleotides, the CDR3 is TGTGCCAGCAGCCTAGGTGTGGGGCCGGGCACCGGGGAGCTGTTTTTT.

This clone turned up a few times. The chain joins TRBV6-1 to TRBJ2-1, with TRBD2 matching over 7 bases. J lost 2 bases, V lost 4 bases, and 14 bases had no gene match. The length of the CDR3 is 18 residues. Germline V gives CDR1 MNHNS, CDR2 SASEGT. The DNA for the CDR3 is TGTGCCAGCAGTGTGGGGGGGTCCATCGCTTCTCCCTACAATGAGCAGTTCTTC. This codes for CASSVGGSIASPYNEQFF.

This sequence joins TRBV7-9 and TRBJ2-3; D is possibly TRBD2 (6 bases). Between the trimmed V and J ends, which lost 5 bases and 3 bases, there was a span of 12 bases. From germline, CDR1 is SEHNR and CDR2 FQNEAQ (reference sequence). The CDR3 covers 14 residues. CDR3 DNA sequence: TGTGCCAGCAGCGGGGCCCTAGCGACAGATACGCAGTATTTT. As protein: CASSGALATDTQYF.

This clone has a handful of counts. The chain employs TRBV7-8 and TRBJ1-3, with a tentative D call TRBD1 (5 bases). V shed 5 bases and J shed 0 bases, with 17 bases lying between them. The germline CDR1 and CDR2 sequences are SGHVS and FQNEAQ. The CDR3 extends over 17 amino acids. CDR3 DNA: TGTGCCAGCAGCCGCTTCGGCAGCGGGGGCTCTGGAAACACCATATATTTT. Its protein is CASSRFGSGGSGNTIYF.

The genes are TRBV19 and TRBJ1-5; a possible D gene is TRBD1 (6 bases). CDR1 and CDR2 (germline): LNHDA, SQIVND (reference sequence). Trimming pared 6 bases from V and 1 base from J, leaving 25 bases between. The CDR3 contains 19 residues. CDR3 in amino acids: CASRDQLQGGARSNQPQHF. CDR3 DNA sequence: TGTGCCAGTAGGGACCAACTACAGGGCGGCGCGAGGAGCAATCAGCCCCAGCATTTT.

V gene TRBV2 combines with J gene TRBJ2-3, with TRBD2 matching over 7 bases. Germline V lookup: CDR1 SNHLY, CDR2 FYNNEI. V lost 6 bases, J lost 3 bases, and 6 bases stayed unmatched. The CDR3 runs 14 residues. The CDR3 protein is CASSPRGVTDTQYF. CDR3 in DNA: TGTGCCAGCAGCCCCCGGGGGGTAACAGATACGCAGTATTTT.

J is TRBJ2-5 and V is TRBV7-9; TRBD1 aligns across 8 bases. With 3 bases clipped from V and 5 bases from J, the junction kept 5 bases outside the gene matches. The CDR3 spans 14 residues. Germline CDR1 SEHNR, CDR2 FQNEAQ (reference sequence). CDR3 DNA: TGTGCCAGCAGCTTTGTTACAGGGGGGGAGACCCAGTACTTC. This sequence encodes CASSFVTGGETQYF. The full variable domain, with the rest looked up from reference TRBV7-9 and TRBJ2-5, is DTGVSQNPRHKITKRGQNVTFRCDPISEHNRLYWYRQTLGQGPEFLTYFQNEAQLEKSRLLSDRFSAERPKGSFSTLEIQRTEQGDSAMYLCASSFVTGGETQYFGPGTRLLVL.